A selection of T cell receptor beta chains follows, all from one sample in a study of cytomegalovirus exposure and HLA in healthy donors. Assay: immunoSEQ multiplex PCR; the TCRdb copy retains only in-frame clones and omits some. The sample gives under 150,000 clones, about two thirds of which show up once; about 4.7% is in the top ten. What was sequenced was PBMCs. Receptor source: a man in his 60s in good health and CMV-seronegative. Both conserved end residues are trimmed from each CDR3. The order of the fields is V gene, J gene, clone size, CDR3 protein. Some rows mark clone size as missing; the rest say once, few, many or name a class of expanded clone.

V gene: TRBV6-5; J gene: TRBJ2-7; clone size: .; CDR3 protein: ASSRDSPPGEQY
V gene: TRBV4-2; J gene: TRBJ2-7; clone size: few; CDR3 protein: ASSQEAGGMVEQY
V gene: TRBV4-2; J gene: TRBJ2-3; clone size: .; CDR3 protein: ASSQRPAGNTDTQY
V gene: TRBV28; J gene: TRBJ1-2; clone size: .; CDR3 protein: ASRNDRVRGYT
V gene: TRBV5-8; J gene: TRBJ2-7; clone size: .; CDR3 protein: ASSVTSGTGSSYEQY
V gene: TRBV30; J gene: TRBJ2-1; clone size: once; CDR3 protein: AWRLAGGYNEQF
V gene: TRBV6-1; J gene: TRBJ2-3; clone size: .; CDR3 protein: ATDSGGVSQY
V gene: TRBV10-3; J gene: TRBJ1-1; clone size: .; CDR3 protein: AISEMGLGTGEAF
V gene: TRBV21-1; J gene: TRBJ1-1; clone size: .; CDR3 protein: ASSKGSPQGMNTEAF
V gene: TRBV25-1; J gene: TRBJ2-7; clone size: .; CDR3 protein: ASTPRGYGYEQY